This TCR beta chain was recorded in a study of blood T cell repertoires in COVID-19. Patients from Seattle were sampled longitudinally, starting during active infection. V was trimmed by 0 bases and J by 6 bases, leaving 15 bases between them. Germline CDR1 and CDR2: SGHRS and YFSETQ. The CDR3 covers 16 residues. Libraries were prepared by immunoSEQ multiplex PCR; TCRdb keeps only in-frame clonotypes and omits some of them. The sample holds about 230,000 clones, under 90% seen once. The source material was peripheral blood. The V call is TRBV5-1, the J call TRBJ2-2; D not resolved. The sequence derives from a man aged 50 or older with COVID-19, enrolled during active disease. This CDR3 is CASSLGVTNTAGELFF. Here the CDR3 DNA reads TGCGCCAGCAGCTTGGGCGTCACCAATACCGCCGGGGAGCTGTTTTTT.